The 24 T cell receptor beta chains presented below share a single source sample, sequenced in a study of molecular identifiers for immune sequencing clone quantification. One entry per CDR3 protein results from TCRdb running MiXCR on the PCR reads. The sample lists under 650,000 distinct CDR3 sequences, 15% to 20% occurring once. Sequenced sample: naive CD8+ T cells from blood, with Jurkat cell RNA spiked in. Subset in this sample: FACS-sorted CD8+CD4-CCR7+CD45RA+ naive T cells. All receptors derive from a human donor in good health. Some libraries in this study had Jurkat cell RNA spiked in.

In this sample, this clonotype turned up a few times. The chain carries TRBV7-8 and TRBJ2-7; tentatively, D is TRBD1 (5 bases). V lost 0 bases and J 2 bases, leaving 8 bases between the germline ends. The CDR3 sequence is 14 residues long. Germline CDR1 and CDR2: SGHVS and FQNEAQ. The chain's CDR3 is CASSLARGTYEQYF. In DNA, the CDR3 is TGTGCCAGCAGCTTAGCAAGGGGTACCTACGAGCAGTACTTC.

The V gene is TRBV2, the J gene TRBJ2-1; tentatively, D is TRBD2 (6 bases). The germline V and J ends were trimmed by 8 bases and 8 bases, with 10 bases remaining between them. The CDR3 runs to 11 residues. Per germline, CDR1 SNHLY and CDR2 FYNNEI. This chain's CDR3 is CASEEGYEQFF. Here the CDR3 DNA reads TGTGCCAGCGAGGAGGGTTATGAGCAGTTCTTC. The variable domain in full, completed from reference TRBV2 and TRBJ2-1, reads EPEVTQTPSHQVTQMGQEVILRCVPISNHLYFYWYRQILGQKVEFLVSFYNNEISEKSEIFDDQFSVERPDGSNFTLKIRSTKLEDSAMYFCASEEGYEQFFGPGTRLTVL.

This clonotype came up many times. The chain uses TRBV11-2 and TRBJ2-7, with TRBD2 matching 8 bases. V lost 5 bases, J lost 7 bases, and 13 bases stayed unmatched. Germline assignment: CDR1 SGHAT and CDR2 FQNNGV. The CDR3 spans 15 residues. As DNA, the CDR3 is TGTGCCAGCAGCATAGGACTAGCTAGCGGAATAGAGCAGTACTTC. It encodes CASSIGLASGIEQYF.

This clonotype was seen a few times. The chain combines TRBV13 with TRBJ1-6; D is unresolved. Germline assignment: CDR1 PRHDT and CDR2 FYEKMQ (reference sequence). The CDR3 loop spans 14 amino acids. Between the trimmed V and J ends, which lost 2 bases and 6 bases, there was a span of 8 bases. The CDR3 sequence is CASSLFGSNSPLHF. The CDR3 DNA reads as TGTGCCAGCAGCTTATTTGGCAGTAATTCACCCCTCCACTTT.

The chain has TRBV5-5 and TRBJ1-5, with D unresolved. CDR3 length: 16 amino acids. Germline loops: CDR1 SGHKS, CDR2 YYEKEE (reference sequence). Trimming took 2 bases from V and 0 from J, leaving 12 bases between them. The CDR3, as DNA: TGTGCCAGCAGCTTCGGAGGACCGTATAGCAATCAGCCCCAGCATTTT. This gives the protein CASSFGGPYSNQPQHF.

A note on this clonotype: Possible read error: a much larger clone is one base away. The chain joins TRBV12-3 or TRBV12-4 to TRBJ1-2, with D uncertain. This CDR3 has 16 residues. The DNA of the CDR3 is TGTTCCAGCAGTTTAAGTCGAGGACCAACTAACTATGGCTACACCTTC. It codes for CSSSLSRGPTNYGYTF.

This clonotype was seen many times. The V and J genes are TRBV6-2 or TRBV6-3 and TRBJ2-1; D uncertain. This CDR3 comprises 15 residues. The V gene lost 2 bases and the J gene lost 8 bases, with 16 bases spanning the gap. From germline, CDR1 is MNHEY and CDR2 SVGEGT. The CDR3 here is CASSYTTRAKDEQFF. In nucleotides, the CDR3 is TGTGCCAGCAGTTACACGACACGAGCTAAGGATGAGCAGTTCTTC.

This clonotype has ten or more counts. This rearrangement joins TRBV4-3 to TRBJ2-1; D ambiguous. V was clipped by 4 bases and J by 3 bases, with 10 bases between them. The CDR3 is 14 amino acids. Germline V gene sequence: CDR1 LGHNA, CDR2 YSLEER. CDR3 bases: TGCGCCAGCAGCCCCGAGACAAGCTACAATGAGCAGTTCTTC. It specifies CASSPETSYNEQFF.

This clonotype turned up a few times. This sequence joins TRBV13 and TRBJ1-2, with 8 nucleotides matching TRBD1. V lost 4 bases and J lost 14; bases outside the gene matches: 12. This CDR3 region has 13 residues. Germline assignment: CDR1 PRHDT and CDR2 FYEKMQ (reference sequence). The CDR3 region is CASSSGQVLGLTF. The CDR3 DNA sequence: TGTGCCAGCAGCTCGGGACAGGTGCTCGGACTAACCTTC.

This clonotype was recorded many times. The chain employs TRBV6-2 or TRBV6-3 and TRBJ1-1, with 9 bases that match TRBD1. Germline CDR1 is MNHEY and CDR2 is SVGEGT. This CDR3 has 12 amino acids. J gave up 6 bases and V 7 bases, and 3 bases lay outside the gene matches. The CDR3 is CASTWTGAEAFF. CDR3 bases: TGTGCCAGCACCTGGACAGGGGCTGAAGCTTTCTTT.

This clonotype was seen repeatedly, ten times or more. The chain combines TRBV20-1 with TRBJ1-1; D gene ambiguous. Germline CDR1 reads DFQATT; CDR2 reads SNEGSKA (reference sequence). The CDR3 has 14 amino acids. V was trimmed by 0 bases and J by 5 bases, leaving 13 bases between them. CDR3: CSARDTPRTTEAFF. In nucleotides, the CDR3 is TGCAGTGCTAGAGACACCCCTAGGACGACTGAAGCTTTCTTT.

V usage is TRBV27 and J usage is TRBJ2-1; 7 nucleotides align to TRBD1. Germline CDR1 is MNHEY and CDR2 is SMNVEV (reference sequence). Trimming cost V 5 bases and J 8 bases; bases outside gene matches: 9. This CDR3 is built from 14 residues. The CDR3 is CASSMLGGLDEQFF. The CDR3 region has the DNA TGTGCCAGCAGTATGTTAGGGGGCCTGGATGAGCAGTTCTTC.

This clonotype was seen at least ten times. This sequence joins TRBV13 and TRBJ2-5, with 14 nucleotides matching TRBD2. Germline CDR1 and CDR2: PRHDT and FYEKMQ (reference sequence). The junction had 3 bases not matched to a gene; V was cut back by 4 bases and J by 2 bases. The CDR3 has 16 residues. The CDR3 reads CASSSWTSGGQETQYF. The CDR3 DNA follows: TGTGCCAGCAGCTCCTGGACTAGCGGGGGGCAAGAGACCCAGTACTTC.

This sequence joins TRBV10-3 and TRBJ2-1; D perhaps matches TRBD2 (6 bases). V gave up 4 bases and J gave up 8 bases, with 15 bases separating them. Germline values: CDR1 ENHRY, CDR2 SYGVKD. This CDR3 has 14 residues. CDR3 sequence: CAISGGATDDEQFF. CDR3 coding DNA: TGTGCCATCAGTGGCGGGGCGACCGACGATGAGCAGTTCTTC.

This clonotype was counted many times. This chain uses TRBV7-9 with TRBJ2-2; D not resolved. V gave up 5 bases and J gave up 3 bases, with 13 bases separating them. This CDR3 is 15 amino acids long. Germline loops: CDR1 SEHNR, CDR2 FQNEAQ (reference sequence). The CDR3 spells CASSPTGPYTGELFF. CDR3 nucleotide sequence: TGTGCCAGCAGCCCTACCGGGCCGTACACCGGGGAGCTGTTTTTT.

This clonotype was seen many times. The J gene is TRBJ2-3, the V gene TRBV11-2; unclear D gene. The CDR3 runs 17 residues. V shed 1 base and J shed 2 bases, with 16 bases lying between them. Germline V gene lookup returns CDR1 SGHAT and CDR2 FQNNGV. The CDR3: CASSLVSDPFNTDTQYF. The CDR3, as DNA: TGTGCCAGCAGCTTAGTTTCCGACCCCTTTAACACAGATACGCAGTATTTT.

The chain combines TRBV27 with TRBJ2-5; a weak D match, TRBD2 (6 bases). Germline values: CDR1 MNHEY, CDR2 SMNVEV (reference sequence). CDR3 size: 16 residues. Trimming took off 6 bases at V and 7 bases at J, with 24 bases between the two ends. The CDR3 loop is CASSQPVGSGVGTQYF. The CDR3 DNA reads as TGTGCCAGCAGCCAACCGGTCGGTAGCGGAGTGGGGACCCAGTACTTC.

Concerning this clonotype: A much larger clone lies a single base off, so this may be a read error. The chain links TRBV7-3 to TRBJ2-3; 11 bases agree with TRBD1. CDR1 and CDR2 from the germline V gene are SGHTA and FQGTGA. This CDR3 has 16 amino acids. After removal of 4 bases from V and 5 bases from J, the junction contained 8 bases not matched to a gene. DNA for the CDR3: TGTGCCAGCAGCTCCTGCACCGGGACAGGGGGAGATACGCAGTATTTT. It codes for CASSSCTGTGGDTQYF.

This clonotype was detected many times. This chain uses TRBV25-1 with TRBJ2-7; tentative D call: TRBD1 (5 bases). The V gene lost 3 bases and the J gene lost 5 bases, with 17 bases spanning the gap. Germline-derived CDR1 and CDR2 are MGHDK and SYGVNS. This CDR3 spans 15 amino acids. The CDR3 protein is CASSEAGSVKDEQYF. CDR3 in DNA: TGTGCCAGCAGTGAGGCAGGGTCCGTGAAAGACGAGCAGTACTTC.

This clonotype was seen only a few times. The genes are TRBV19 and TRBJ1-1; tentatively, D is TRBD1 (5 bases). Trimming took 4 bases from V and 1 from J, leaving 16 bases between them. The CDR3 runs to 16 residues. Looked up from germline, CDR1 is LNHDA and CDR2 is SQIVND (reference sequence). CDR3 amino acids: CASSTVVGRTNTEAFF. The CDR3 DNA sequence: TGTGCCAGTAGTACGGTGGTGGGACGGACGAACACTGAAGCTTTCTTT.

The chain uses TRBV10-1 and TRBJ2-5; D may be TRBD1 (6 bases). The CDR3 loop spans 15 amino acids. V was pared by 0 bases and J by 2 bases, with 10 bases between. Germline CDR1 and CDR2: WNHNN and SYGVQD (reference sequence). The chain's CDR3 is CASSESLGGQETQYF. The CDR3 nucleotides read TGCGCCAGCAGTGAGTCGTTAGGGGGACAAGAGACCCAGTACTTC.

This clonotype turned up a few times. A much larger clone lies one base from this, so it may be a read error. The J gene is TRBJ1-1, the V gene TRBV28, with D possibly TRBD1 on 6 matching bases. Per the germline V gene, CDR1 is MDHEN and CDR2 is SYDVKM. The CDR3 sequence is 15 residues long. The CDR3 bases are TGTGCCGGCAGTCCACAGGGCGTTAGGAACACTGAAGCTTTCTTT. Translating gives CAGSPQGVRNTEAFF.

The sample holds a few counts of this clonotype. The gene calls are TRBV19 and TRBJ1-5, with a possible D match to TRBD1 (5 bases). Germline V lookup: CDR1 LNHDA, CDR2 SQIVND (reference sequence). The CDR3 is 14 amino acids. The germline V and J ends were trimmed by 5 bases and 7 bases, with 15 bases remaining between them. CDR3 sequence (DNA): TGTGCCAGTAGTGTGCGGCAGGGAGGCCAGCCCCAGCATTTT. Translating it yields CASSVRQGGQPQHF.

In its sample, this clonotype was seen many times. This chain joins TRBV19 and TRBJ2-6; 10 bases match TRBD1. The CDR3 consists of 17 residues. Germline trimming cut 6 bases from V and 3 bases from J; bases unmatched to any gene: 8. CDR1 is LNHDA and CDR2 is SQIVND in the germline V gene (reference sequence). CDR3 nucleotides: TGTGCCAGTAGAGCCTCGACAGGGGGCTTTGGGGCCAACGTCCTGACTTTC. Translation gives CASRASTGGFGANVLTF.